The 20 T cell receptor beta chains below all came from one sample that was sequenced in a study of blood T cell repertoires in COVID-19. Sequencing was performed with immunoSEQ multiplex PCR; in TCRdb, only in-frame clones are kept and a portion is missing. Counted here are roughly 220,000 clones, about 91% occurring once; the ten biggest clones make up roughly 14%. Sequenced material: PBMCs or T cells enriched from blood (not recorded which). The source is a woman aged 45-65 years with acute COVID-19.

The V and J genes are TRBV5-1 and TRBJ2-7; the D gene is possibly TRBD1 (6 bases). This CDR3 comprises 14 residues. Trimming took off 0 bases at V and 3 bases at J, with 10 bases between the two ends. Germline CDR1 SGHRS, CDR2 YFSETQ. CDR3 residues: CASSLGGQFYEQYF. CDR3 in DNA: TGCGCCAGCAGCTTGGGTGGACAGTTCTACGAGCAGTACTTC.

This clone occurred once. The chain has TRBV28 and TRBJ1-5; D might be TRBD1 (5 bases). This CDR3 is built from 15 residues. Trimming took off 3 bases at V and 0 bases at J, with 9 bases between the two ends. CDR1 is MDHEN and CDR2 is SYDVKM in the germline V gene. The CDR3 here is CASSFWGVSNQPQHF. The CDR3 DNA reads TGTGCCAGCAGTTTTTGGGGGGTTAGCAATCAGCCCCAGCATTTT.

As DNA, the CDR3 is TGTGCCAGCAGCGGCGGGAGTCTCAACACCGGGGAGCTGTTTTTT. As protein: CASSGGSLNTGELFF. This chain joins TRBV2 and TRBJ2-2; 7 bases fit TRBD2. CDR3 length: 15 residues. V was clipped by 6 bases and J by 2 bases; unmatched bases: 6. CDR1 and CDR2 (germline): SNHLY, FYNNEI.

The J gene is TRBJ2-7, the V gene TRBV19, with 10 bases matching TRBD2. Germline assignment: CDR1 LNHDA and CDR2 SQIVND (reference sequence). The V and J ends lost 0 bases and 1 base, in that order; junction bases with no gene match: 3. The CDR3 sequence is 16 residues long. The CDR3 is CASSIDLAGESYEQYF. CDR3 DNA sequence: TGTGCCAGTAGTATAGATCTAGCGGGAGAGTCCTACGAGCAGTACTTC. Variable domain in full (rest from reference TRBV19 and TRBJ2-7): DGGITQSPKYLFRKEGQNVTLSCEQNLNHDAMYWYRQDPGQGLRLIYYSQIVNDFQKGDIAEGYSVSREKKESFPLTVTSAQKNPTAFYLCASSIDLAGESYEQYFGPGTRLTVT.

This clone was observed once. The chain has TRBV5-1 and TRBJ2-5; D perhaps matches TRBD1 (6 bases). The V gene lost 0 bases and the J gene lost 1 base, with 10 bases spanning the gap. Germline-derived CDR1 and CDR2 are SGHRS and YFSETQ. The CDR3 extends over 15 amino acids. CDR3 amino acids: CASSLVTGSQETQYF. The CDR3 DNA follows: TGCGCCAGCAGCTTGGTAACAGGGAGCCAAGAGACCCAGTACTTC.

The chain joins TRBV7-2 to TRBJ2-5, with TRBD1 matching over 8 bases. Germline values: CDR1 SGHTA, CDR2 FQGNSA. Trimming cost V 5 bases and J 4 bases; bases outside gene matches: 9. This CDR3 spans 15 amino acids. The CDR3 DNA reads TGTGCCAGCAGCCTCCAGGGGGCTCGGGGAGAGACCCAGTACTTC. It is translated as CASSLQGARGETQYF. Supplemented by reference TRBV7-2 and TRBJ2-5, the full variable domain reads GAGVSQSPSNKVTEKGKDVELRCDPISGHTALYWYRQSLGQGLEFLIYFQGNSAPDKSGLPSDRFSAERTGGSVSTLTIQRTQQEDSAVYLCASSLQGARGETQYFGPGTRLLVL.

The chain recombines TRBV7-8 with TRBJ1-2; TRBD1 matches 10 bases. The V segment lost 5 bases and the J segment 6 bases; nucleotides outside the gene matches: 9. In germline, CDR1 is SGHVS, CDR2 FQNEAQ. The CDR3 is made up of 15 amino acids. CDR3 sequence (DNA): TGTGCCAGCAGCCTGTCCGGGACAGGGGCGAATGGCTACACCTTC. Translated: CASSLSGTGANGYTF.

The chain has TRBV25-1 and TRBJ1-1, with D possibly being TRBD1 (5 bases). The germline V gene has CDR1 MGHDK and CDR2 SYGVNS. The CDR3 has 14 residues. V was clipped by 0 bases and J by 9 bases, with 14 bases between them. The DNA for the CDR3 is TGTGCCAGCAGTGAATATACCACGGGGGGTAAAGCTTTCTTT. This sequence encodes CASSEYTTGGKAFF.

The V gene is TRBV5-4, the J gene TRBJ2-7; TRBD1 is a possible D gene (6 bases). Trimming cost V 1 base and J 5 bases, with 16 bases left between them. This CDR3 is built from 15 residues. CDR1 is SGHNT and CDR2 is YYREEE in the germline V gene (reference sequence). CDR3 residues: CASSLKPKAGDEQYF. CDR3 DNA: TGTGCCAGCAGCTTGAAACCCAAGGCAGGGGACGAGCAGTACTTC. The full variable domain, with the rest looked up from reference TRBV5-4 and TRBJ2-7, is ETGVTQSPTHLIKTRGQQVTLRCSSQSGHNTVSWYQQALGQGPQFIFQYYREEENGRGNFPPRFSGLQFPNYSSELNVNALELDDSALYLCASSLKPKAGDEQYFGPGTRLTVT.

DNA of the CDR3: TGTGCCAGCAGTCCTCGGGAGGGAGGCAATTCACCCCTCCACTTT. Translated: CASSPREGGNSPLHF. The rearrangement joins TRBV28 to TRBJ1-6; D unclear. Germline CDR1 MDHEN, CDR2 SYDVKM. The V end lost 5 bases, the J end lost 7 bases, and 15 bases lay between the germline ends. This CDR3 is built from 15 residues.

The CDR3 sequence is CASSPGRGSGYTF. The DNA of the CDR3 is TGTGCCAGCAGTCCTGGACGAGGGAGTGGCTACACCTTC. The chain couples TRBV6-5 to TRBJ1-2; D is unclear. The germline V gene encodes CDR1 MNHEY and CDR2 SVGAGI. V was trimmed by 5 bases and J by 7 bases, leaving 14 bases between them. This CDR3 is built from 13 residues.

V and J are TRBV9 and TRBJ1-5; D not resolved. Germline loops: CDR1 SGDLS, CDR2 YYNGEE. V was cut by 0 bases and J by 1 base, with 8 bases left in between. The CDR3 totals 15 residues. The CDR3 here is CASSVEAESNQPQHF. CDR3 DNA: TGTGCCAGCAGCGTAGAAGCGGAGAGCAATCAGCCCCAGCATTTT. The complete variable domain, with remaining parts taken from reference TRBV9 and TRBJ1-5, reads DSGVTQTPKHLITATGQRVTLRCSPRSGDLSVYWYQQSLDQGLQFLIQYYNGEERAKGNILERFSAQQFPDLHSELNLSSLELGDSALYFCASSVEAESNQPQHFGDGTRLSIL.

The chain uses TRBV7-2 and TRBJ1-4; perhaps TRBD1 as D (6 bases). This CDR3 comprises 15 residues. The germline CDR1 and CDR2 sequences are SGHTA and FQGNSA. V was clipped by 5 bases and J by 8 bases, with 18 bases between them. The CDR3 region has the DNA TGTGCCAGCAGCCCACAGGGACCCCAAGGGGAAAAACTGTTTTTT. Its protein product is CASSPQGPQGEKLFF.

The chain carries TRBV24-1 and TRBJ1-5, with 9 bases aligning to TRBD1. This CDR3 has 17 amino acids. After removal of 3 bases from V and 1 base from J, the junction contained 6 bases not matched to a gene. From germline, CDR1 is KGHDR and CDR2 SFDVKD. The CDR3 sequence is CATSDGGTGRSNQPQHF. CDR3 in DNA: TGTGCCACCAGTGATGGGGGGACAGGGAGGAGCAATCAGCCCCAGCATTTT.

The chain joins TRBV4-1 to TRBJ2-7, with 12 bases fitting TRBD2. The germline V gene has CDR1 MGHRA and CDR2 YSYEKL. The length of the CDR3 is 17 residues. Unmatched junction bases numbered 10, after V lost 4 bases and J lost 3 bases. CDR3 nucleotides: TGCGCCAGCAGCCCTGGGACTAGCGGGCTACACATCTACGAGCAGTACTTC. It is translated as CASSPGTSGLHIYEQYF.

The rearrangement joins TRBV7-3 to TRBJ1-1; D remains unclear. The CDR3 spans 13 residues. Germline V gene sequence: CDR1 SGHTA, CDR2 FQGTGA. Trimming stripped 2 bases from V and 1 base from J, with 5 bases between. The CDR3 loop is CASSLGKNTEAFF. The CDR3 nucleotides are TGTGCCAGCAGCTTAGGCAAGAACACTGAAGCTTTCTTT.

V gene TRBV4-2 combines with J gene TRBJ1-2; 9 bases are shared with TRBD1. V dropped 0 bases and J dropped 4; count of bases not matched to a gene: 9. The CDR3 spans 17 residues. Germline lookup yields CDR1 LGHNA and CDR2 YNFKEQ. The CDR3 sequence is CASSQDPLTTGGYGYTF. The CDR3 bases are TGTGCCAGCAGCCAAGACCCACTTACGACAGGGGGCTATGGCTACACCTTC.

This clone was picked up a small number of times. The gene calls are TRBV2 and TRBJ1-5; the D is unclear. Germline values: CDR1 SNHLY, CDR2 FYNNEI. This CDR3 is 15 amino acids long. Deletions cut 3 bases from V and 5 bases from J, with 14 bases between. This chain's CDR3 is CASSEGRRGYQPQHF. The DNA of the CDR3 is TGTGCCAGCAGTGAGGGCAGGCGTGGATATCAGCCCCAGCATTTT.

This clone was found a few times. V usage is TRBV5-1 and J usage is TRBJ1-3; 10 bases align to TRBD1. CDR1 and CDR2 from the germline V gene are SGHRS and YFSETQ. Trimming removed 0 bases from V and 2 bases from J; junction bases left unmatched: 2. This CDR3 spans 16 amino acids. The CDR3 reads CASSLAGTGAGNTIYF. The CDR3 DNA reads TGCGCCAGCAGCTTGGCCGGGACAGGGGCTGGAAACACCATATATTTT. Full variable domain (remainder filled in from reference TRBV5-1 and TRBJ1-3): KAGVTQTPRYLIKTRGQQVTLSCSPISGHRSVSWYQQTPGQGLQFLFEYFSETQRNKGNFPGRFSGRQFSNSRSEMNVSTLELGDSALYLCASSLAGTGAGNTIYFGEGSWLTVV.

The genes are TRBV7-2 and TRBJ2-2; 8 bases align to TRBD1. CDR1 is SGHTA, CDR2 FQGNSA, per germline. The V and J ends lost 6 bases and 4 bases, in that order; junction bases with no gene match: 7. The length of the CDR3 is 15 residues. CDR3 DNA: TGTGCCAGCAGTCTACAGGGGGAGCGCACCGGGGAGCTGTTTTTT. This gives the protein CASSLQGERTGELFF.